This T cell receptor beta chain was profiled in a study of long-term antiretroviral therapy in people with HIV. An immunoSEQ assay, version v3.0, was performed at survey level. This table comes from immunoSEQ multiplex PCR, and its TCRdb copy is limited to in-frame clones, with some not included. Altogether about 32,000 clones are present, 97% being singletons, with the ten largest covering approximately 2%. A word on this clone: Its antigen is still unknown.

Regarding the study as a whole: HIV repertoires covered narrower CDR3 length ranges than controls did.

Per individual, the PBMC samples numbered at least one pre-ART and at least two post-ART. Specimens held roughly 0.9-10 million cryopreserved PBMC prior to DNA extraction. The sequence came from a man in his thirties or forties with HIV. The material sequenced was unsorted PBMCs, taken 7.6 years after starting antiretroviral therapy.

CDR3 protein: CASSVDWAQLYNEQFF. CDR3 bases: TGTGCCAGCAGCGTGGACTGGGCCCAACTCTACAATGAGCAGTTCTTC. This chain connects TRBV9 to TRBJ2-1; possibly TRBD2 for D (5 bases). V dropped 2 bases and J dropped 3 bases, with 15 bases sitting between them. The CDR3 contains 16 residues. The germline V gene encodes CDR1 SGDLS and CDR2 YYNGEE.